The 5 T cell receptor beta chains listed next were all sequenced from one sample in a study of blood T cell repertoires in COVID-19. Assay used: immunoSEQ multiplex PCR; TCRdb lists only in-frame clones, some missing. The sample contains 90,000 to 120,000 clones, around 87% of which appear only once. Sequenced sample: peripheral blood. These receptor sequences come from a woman older than 75 with acute or convalescent COVID-19.

V gene TRBV10-3 combines with J gene TRBJ1-6; D uncertain. The ends were cut back, 3 bases at V and 3 bases at J, with 12 bases in the middle. The CDR3 consists of 16 residues. CDR1 is ENHRY, CDR2 SYGVKD, per germline. The CDR3 spells CAISEQILNYNSPLHF. As DNA, the CDR3 is TGTGCCATCAGTGAACAGATCCTTAACTATAATTCACCCCTCCACTTT.

The genes are TRBV28 and TRBJ2-1; D is possibly TRBD1 (5 bases). Trimming took off 2 bases at V and 3 bases at J, with 11 bases between the two ends. From germline, CDR1 is MDHEN and CDR2 SYDVKM. This CDR3 is 15 amino acids long. CDR3 in DNA: TGTGCCAGCAGTTTAAGGGGTCCCCTCTACAATGAGCAGTTCTTC. Translating it yields CASSLRGPLYNEQFF.

J is TRBJ2-7 and V is TRBV28; tentatively, D is TRBD2 (5 bases). V was shortened by 3 bases and J by 4 bases, with 10 bases between the two germline ends. The CDR3 sequence is 13 residues long. Germline V gene lookup returns CDR1 MDHEN and CDR2 SYDVKM. CDR3 loop: CASSFYGKYEQYF. CDR3 in DNA: TGTGCCAGCAGTTTTTACGGGAAGTACGAGCAGTACTTC. Full variable domain (outside the CDR3, taken from reference TRBV28 and TRBJ2-7): DVKVTQSSRYLVKRTGEKVFLECVQDMDHENMFWYRQDPGLGLRLIYFSYDVKMKEKGDIPEGYSVSREKKERFSLILESASTNQTSMYLCASSFYGKYEQYFGPGTRLTVT.

This rearrangement joins TRBV3-1 (or the pseudogene TRBV3-2) to TRBJ2-3, with D perhaps TRBD2 (6 bases). V shed 3 bases and J shed 3 bases, with 13 bases lying between them. The CDR3 length is 15 residues. The germline V gene has CDR1 LGHDT and CDR2 YNNKEL (reference sequence). The CDR3 DNA reads as TGTGCCAGCAGCCAGACACGCCGGGGGACAGATACGCAGTATTTT. This sequence encodes CASSQTRRGTDTQYF.

This chain uses TRBV5-1 with TRBJ1-4, with TRBD1 matching over 7 bases. Looked up from germline, CDR1 is SGHRS and CDR2 is YFSETQ. This CDR3 contains 14 residues. Unmatched junction bases numbered 8, after V lost 4 bases and J lost 8 bases. The CDR3 DNA reads TGCGCCAGCAGCCTGGGGAGGGGGCAGGAAAAACTGTTTTTT. Translation gives CASSLGRGQEKLFF.